A single sample is the source of the 14 T cell receptor beta chains below, sequenced in a study of Graves' ophthalmopathy and Graves' hyperthyroidism. CDR3 regions of TCR beta were amplified from RNA transcripts. First-round RT-PCR with HTBI primers preceded a second-round multiplex PCR. TCRdb called the multiplex PCR reads again in MiXCR, with one record for every CDR3 protein. The table records 400,000 to 450,000 distinct CDR3 sequences, over 20% of them present only once. The sample was peripheral blood. These receptors all stem from a woman between 18 and 30 years old with stable Graves' hyperthyroidism.

This clonotype has ten or more counts. The chain recombines TRBV7-9 with TRBJ2-7; D may be TRBD2 (5 bases). Germline CDR1 and CDR2: SEHNR and FQNEAQ (reference sequence). Trimming pared 5 bases from V and 5 bases from J, leaving 13 bases between. This CDR3 is 13 amino acids long. CDR3 DNA sequence: TGTGCCAGCAGCCGCGGCCTTAGCGACGAGCAGTACTTC. It yields the protein CASSRGLSDEQYF.

This clonotype was seen many times. The V gene is TRBV12-3 or TRBV12-4, the J gene TRBJ1-2; D may be TRBD1 (5 bases). This CDR3 has 14 amino acids. Trimming took 3 bases from V and 8 from J, leaving 16 bases between them. The CDR3 loop reads CASSFGGAEGGYTF. CDR3 nucleotide sequence: TGTGCCAGCAGTTTTGGAGGGGCGGAGGGGGGCTACACCTTC.

In this sample, this clonotype turned up a few times. The chain has TRBV5-1 and TRBJ2-6, with 7 bases aligning to TRBD1. CDR1 SGHRS and CDR2 YFSETQ come from the germline V gene. The CDR3 covers 16 residues. Trimming at V came to 4 bases and at J to 2 bases, leaving 6 bases not matched to a gene. In DNA, the CDR3 is TGCGCCAGCAGCCTCCTCACAGGGGCTGGGGCCAACGTCCTGACTTTC. This translates into CASSLLTGAGANVLTF.

The V gene is TRBV6-5, the J gene TRBJ1-2; possibly TRBD1 for D (6 bases). The V and J ends lost 2 bases and 4 bases respectively, with 8 bases between them. Germline V CDR1 and CDR2: MNHEY, SVGAGI. The CDR3 length is 13 residues. Here the CDR3 reads CASSYTGPYGYTF. The CDR3 coding sequence is TGTGCCAGCAGTTACACAGGGCCCTATGGCTACACCTTC.

The table lists this clonotype with a few counts. The rearrangement uses TRBV6-1 and TRBJ1-1; 8 bases fit TRBD1. V trimming: 5 bases; J trimming: 7 bases; junction bases outside the gene matches: 6. CDR1 and CDR2 from the germline V gene are MNHNS and SASEGT. The CDR3 extends over 13 amino acids. Here the CDR3 DNA reads TGTGCCAGCAGTCAGACAGGGGAGGATGAAGCTTTCTTT. Protein: CASSQTGEDEAFF.

This clonotype was recorded many times. This chain connects TRBV5-1 to TRBJ2-2; 8 nucleotides match TRBD1. Trimming cost V 3 bases and J 3 bases; bases outside gene matches: 4. Germline loops: CDR1 SGHRS, CDR2 YFSETQ. This CDR3 comprises 15 residues. CDR3 sequence: CASSWDRTDTGELFF. The CDR3 DNA is TGCGCCAGCAGCTGGGACAGGACTGACACCGGGGAGCTGTTTTTT.

This clonotype was seen at least ten times. The rearrangement joins TRBV6-5 to TRBJ2-5, with 10 bases identical to TRBD1. J was trimmed by 5 bases and V by 8 bases; bases with no gene match: 8. The CDR3 runs 14 residues. Germline V gives CDR1 MNHEY, CDR2 SVGAGI. The CDR3 here is CASCRDRGWETQYF. DNA for the CDR3: TGTGCCAGCTGCCGGGACAGGGGTTGGGAGACCCAGTACTTC.

This rearrangement joins TRBV30 to TRBJ1-5; D is uncertain. Germline V gene sequence: CDR1 GTSNPN, CDR2 SVGIG (reference sequence). The CDR3 runs 14 residues. Trimming took 1 base from V and 5 from J, leaving 12 bases between them. The CDR3 nucleotides read TGTGCCTGGAGTGGACCCCGGTCGGATCAGCCCCAGCATTTT. This encodes CAWSGPRSDQPQHF. Based on the CDR3 plus reference TRBV30 and TRBJ1-5, the full variable domain is SQTIHQWPATLVQPVGSPLSLECTVEGTSNPNLYWYRQAAGRGLQLLFYSVGIGQISSEVPQNLSASRPQDRQFILSSKKLLLSDSGFYLCAWSGPRSDQPQHFGDGTRLSIL.

This clonotype was seen many times. The chain combines TRBV9 with TRBJ1-3; possibly TRBD1 for D (5 bases). V was pared by 0 bases and J by 0 bases, with 10 bases between. Germline-derived CDR1 and CDR2 are SGDLS and YYNGEE. This CDR3 has 16 residues. The CDR3 bases are TGTGCCAGCAGCGTAGCCGATCAGGGCTCTGGAAACACCATATATTTT. This encodes CASSVADQGSGNTIYF.

This clonotype was seen more than once but under ten times. This chain connects TRBV6-1 to TRBJ2-4; TRBD2 is a possible D gene (7 bases). This CDR3 spans 15 amino acids. Germline CDR1 MNHNS, CDR2 SASEGT. V was shortened by 1 base and J by 6 bases, with 13 bases between the two germline ends. The CDR3 DNA follows: TGTGCCAGCAGTGAAGAGGGGGGGGCCGGAAACATTCAGTACTTC. It translates to CASSEEGGAGNIQYF.

This clonotype was seen at least ten times. V is TRBV12-3 or TRBV12-4 and J is TRBJ1-1; D unclear. Deletions cut 4 bases from V and 2 bases from J, with 5 bases between. The CDR3 spans 12 residues. CDR3 nucleotide sequence: TGTGCCAGCAGTTCAATCAACACTGAAGCTTTCTTT. This translates into CASSSINTEAFF.

This clonotype was recorded at least ten times. This rearrangement joins TRBV11-2 to TRBJ1-2; D remains unclear. Trimming left V 5 bases short and J 8 bases short, with 15 bases between. The CDR3 length is 13 residues. Per the germline V gene, CDR1 is SGHAT and CDR2 is FQNNGV. CDR3 nucleotides: TGTGCCAGCAGCCGAGCAGAGACGGGGGGCTACACCTTC. Its protein product is CASSRAETGGYTF.

This clonotype was seen repeatedly, ten times or more. This CDR3 reads CSAPFRGWDTEAFF. CDR3 DNA sequence: TGCAGTGCCCCTTTTCGGGGCTGGGACACTGAAGCTTTCTTT. The V call is TRBV20-1, the J call TRBJ1-1, with TRBD1 as a possible D gene (5 bases). Germline V lookup: CDR1 DFQATT, CDR2 SNEGSKA (reference sequence). The CDR3 sequence is 14 residues long. Trimming cost V 6 bases and J 3 bases, with 17 bases left between them.

This clonotype was seen only a few times. The chain is built from TRBV7-2 and TRBJ2-3; 9 bases align to TRBD1. V shed 5 bases and J 4 bases; nucleotides not matched to a gene: 10. The germline gives CDR1 SGHTA, CDR2 FQGNSA. The CDR3 contains 16 residues. The CDR3 loop is CASSLSGQGTSDTQYF. In DNA, the CDR3 is TGTGCCAGCAGCCTATCGGGACAGGGAACGTCAGATACGCAGTATTTT.